The 20 T cell receptor beta chains in this list originate from one sample, sequenced in a study of blood T cells in healthy people across ages. Sample-barcoded 5' priming and a J-beta primer mix drove a second PCR of about 6 to 11 cycles. MiXCR was run by TCRdb on the 5' RACE reads, yielding one entry per CDR3 protein. The top ten clones hold roughly 40% of a sample with more than 700,000 distinct CDR3 sequences, less than 70% of them seen once. Sequencing input: blood. These receptors were obtained from an older man in good health.

This clonotype was detected only a few times. The genes are TRBV20-1 and TRBJ2-7; 8 bases align to TRBD1. Trimming removed 6 bases from V and 3 bases from J; junction bases left unmatched: 13. The CDR3 sequence is 15 residues long. Germline loops: CDR1 DFQATT, CDR2 SNEGSKA (reference sequence). The CDR3 loop is CSAPRTGLKDYEQYF. CDR3 coding DNA: TGCAGTGCACCCCGGACAGGGCTTAAGGACTACGAGCAGTACTTC.

The genes are TRBV3-1 and TRBJ2-5; weak D call: TRBD2 (6 bases). This CDR3 comprises 14 residues. Per germline, CDR1 LGHDT and CDR2 YNNKEL (reference sequence). V lost 8 bases to trimming and J lost 4 bases, with 17 bases between them. The CDR3 loop reads CASRDLSGGETQYF. As DNA, the CDR3 is TGTGCCAGCCGGGATCTTAGCGGCGGAGAGACCCAGTACTTC.

The chain links TRBV5-1 to TRBJ2-5, with 11 bases fitting TRBD1. CDR1 is SGHRS and CDR2 is YFSETQ in the germline V gene. The length of the CDR3 is 16 residues. With V trimmed by 0 bases and J by 5 bases, 6 bases remained unmatched. CDR3 in amino acids: CASSLAGQGAWETQYF. The CDR3 DNA reads as TGCGCCAGCAGCTTGGCCGGACAGGGGGCCTGGGAGACCCAGTACTTC.

The rearrangement links TRBV27 to TRBJ2-4; tentative D call: TRBD2 (6 bases). The DNA end is a closer match to TRBJ2-7, so the J assignment may be wrong. In germline, CDR1 is MNHEY, CDR2 SMNVEV (reference sequence). This CDR3 region has 15 residues. CDR3 coding DNA: TGTGCCAGCAGTAAAGGCCGCGGGGCAACCTACGAGCAGTACTTC. Its protein product is CASSKGRGATYEQYF.

The chain carries TRBV29-1 and TRBJ2-7; 9 nucleotides match TRBD1. From germline, CDR1 is SQVTM and CDR2 ANQGSEA. Trimming removed 7 bases from V and 4 bases from J; junction bases left unmatched: 5. The CDR3 covers 12 residues. For the CDR3, the DNA is TGCAGCGGTGGGACAGGGTGGTACGAGCAGTACTTC. As protein: CSGGTGWYEQYF.

V and J are TRBV18 and TRBJ2-7; D gene uncertain. The V gene's germline CDR1 is KGHSH and CDR2 LQKENI. V gave up 4 bases and J gave up 3 bases, with 7 bases separating them. The CDR3 totals 12 residues. The CDR3 region has the DNA TGTGCCAGCTCACGAACTAACTACGAGCAGTACTTC. Translation: CASSRTNYEQYF.

The chain carries TRBV5-1 and TRBJ2-7, with 9 positions matching TRBD2. TRBJ2-5 explains the end of the DNA better; the J call may be wrong. The CDR3 extends over 16 amino acids. The germline V gene has CDR1 SGHRS and CDR2 YFSETQ. As DNA, the CDR3 is TGCGCCAGCAACGTGGGAGGGACTAGCACCCAAGAGACCCAGTACTTC. It translates to CASNVGGTSTQETQYF.

This chain joins TRBV12-3 or TRBV12-4 and TRBJ2-5; D uncertain. The CDR3 has 15 amino acids. Between the trimmed V and J ends, which lost 6 bases and 4 bases, there was a span of 18 bases. CDR3 bases: TGTGCCAGCAGCACCAGACGGGCTGTGTTAGAGACCCAGTACTTC. It specifies CASSTRRAVLETQYF.

V usage is TRBV12-3 or TRBV12-4 and J usage is TRBJ2-1; perhaps TRBD2 as D (5 bases). The CDR3 sequence is 14 residues long. Trimming shortened V by 5 bases and J by 7 bases, and 15 bases separated the two germline ends. The CDR3, as DNA: TGTGCCAGCAGTGGCCCCTTAACTAGAAATGAGCAGTTCTTC. Translated, it gives CASSGPLTRNEQFF.

The V gene is TRBV5-5, the J gene TRBJ1-1; the D gene is possibly TRBD1 (5 bases). The CDR3 runs to 15 residues. The germline V gene has CDR1 SGHKS and CDR2 YYEKEE (reference sequence). Trimming took off 2 bases at V and 4 bases at J, with 15 bases between the two ends. The CDR3 reads CASSFIGGSGTEAFF. In nucleotides, the CDR3 is TGTGCCAGCAGCTTCATCGGGGGATCGGGCACTGAAGCTTTCTTT.

The chain links TRBV9 to TRBJ2-5, with 8 bases that match TRBD1. Germline V gene sequence: CDR1 SGDLS, CDR2 YYNGEE. The CDR3 totals 14 residues. J gave up 4 bases and V 4 bases, and 6 bases lay outside the gene matches. The CDR3 loop is CASSTGTGLETQYF. The CDR3 nucleotides are TGTGCCAGCAGCACGGGGACAGGTTTAGAGACCCAGTACTTC.

The chain recombines TRBV2 with TRBJ1-2, with D perhaps matching TRBD1 (6 bases). The CDR3 length is 13 residues. Per germline, CDR1 SNHLY and CDR2 FYNNEI. Trimming cost V 8 bases and J 6 bases, with 16 bases left between them. CDR3 coding DNA: TGTGCCAGCGGTCCTACACAGGGAAATGGCTACACCTTC. Translated: CASGPTQGNGYTF.

The V and J genes are TRBV27 and TRBJ2-6; TRBD2 aligns across 7 bases. CDR3 size: 18 residues. Germline V gives CDR1 MNHEY, CDR2 SMNVEV (reference sequence). J lost 0 bases, V lost 6 bases, and 11 bases had no gene match. Written as DNA, the CDR3 is TGTGCCAGCAGCAGAAGCGGGACCCTTAGCTCTGGGGCCAACGTCCTGACTTTC. Protein product: CASSRSGTLSSGANVLTF.

V and J are TRBV4-1 and TRBJ2-1; possibly TRBD2 for D (5 bases). V lost 3 bases to trimming and J lost 8 bases, with 11 bases between them. Per the germline V gene, CDR1 is MGHRA and CDR2 is YSYEKL. This CDR3 region has 13 residues. CDR3 sequence (DNA): TGCGCCAGCAGCCATTTTCTAGCAGATGAGCAGTTCTTC. It is translated as CASSHFLADEQFF.

V usage is TRBV20-1 and J usage is TRBJ2-5, with D perhaps TRBD1 (5 bases). The closer fit of TRBJ2-1 to the DNA end suggests the J call may be wrong. Per germline, CDR1 DFQATT and CDR2 SNEGSKA (reference sequence). The CDR3 runs to 14 residues. CDR3 sequence (DNA): TGCAGTGCTAGAGAGGGGCCGGTACAAGAGACCCAGTTCTTC. Protein sequence: CSAREGPVQETQFF.

The chain joins TRBV27 to TRBJ2-5, with TRBD2 matching over 7 bases. Near its end, the DNA agrees better with TRBJ2-7, so the J call may be wrong. CDR3 size: 15 residues. Looked up from germline, CDR1 is MNHEY and CDR2 is SMNVEV (reference sequence). The CDR3 spells CASSRTASGHYEQYF. CDR3 coding DNA: TGTGCCAGCAGTCGAACGGCTAGCGGCCACTACGAGCAGTACTTC.

This clonotype has only a few counts. The gene calls are TRBV6-1 and TRBJ1-2, with D unresolved. The CDR3 is 14 residues long. V lost 5 bases, J lost 7 bases, and 17 bases lay in between. CDR1 is MNHNS and CDR2 is SASEGT in the germline V gene. CDR3 sequence (DNA): TGTGCCAGCAGTAACCCCCCGGGAATTGCTGGCTACACCTTC. Amino acid sequence: CASSNPPGIAGYTF.

This sequence joins TRBV5-1 and TRBJ2-3; TRBD2 agrees at 7 bases. The V and J ends lost 2 bases and 4 bases, in that order; junction bases with no gene match: 7. This CDR3 contains 15 residues. Germline CDR1 reads SGHRS; CDR2 reads YFSETQ. CDR3 protein: CASSLGGSAADTQYF. The DNA for the CDR3 is TGCGCCAGCAGCTTAGGCGGGAGTGCCGCAGATACGCAGTATTTT. Together with reference TRBV5-1 and TRBJ2-3, the CDR3 gives the full variable domain: KAGVTQTPRYLIKTRGQQVTLSCSPISGHRSVSWYQQTPGQGLQFLFEYFSETQRNKGNFPGRFSGRQFSNSRSEMNVSTLELGDSALYLCASSLGGSAADTQYFGPGTRLTVL.

The chain joins TRBV6-1 to TRBJ2-4, with 9 bases that match TRBD1. J lost 0 bases, V lost 6 bases, and 12 bases had no gene match. The V gene's germline CDR1 is MNHNS and CDR2 SASEGT. CDR3 size: 18 residues. In nucleotides, the CDR3 is TGTGCCAGCAGCTTCCCCCCGGGACAGGGATTAGCCAAAAACATTCAGTACTTC. Amino acids: CASSFPPGQGLAKNIQYF.

The gene calls are TRBV5-1 and TRBJ2-4; maybe TRBD2 (7 bases). The J call is in doubt because the DNA end fits TRBJ2-5 better. Germline assignment: CDR1 SGHRS and CDR2 YFSETQ. The CDR3 is 16 amino acids. The CDR3 nucleotides read TGCGCCAGCAGCTTGGCCGGGGGGCAGCTCCAAGAGACCCAGTACTTC. Amino acid sequence: CASSLAGGQLQETQYF.